This TCR beta chain was sequenced for a study of radiotherapy plus CTLA-4 blockade in lung cancer. Study-wide context: Objective responses arose in roughly 20% of patients, and 25% to 40% experienced disease control.

V was clipped by 6 bases and J by 7 bases, with 25 bases between them. Germline values: CDR1 SNHLY, CDR2 FYNNEI. This CDR3 is built from 17 residues. Details on this clone: Antigen: not known.

Study outcomes and limitations: The study found tumor-derived TCR clones expanded in blood after radiotherapy plus ipilimumab. Reports identified early blood T cell clone dynamics, with interferon-beta, as the best response predictor.

Assay used: immunoSEQ multiplex PCR; TCRdb lists only in-frame clones, some missing. The sample shows tens of thousands of clones, around 87% of them seen only once. Participants had chemo-refractory metastatic non-small-cell lung cancer and were treated with focal radiation plus ipilimumab CTLA-4 blockade. This sample comprised peripheral blood, obtained from a patient treated with radiotherapy plus ipilimumab. V and J are TRBV2 and TRBJ2-1; D is unresolved. This TCR was sampled from a human donor with non-small cell lung cancer that progressed on radiotherapy plus ipilimumab. The CDR3, as DNA: TGTGCCAGCAGCGGACCGACCGACCATCTTATCGGGAATGAGCAGTTCTTC. Its translation is CASSGPTDHLIGNEQFF.